Only a few counts were recorded for the clone carrying this TCR beta chain. This sample stems from a study of blood T cell repertoires in COVID-19. Overall study context: Sites across the United States, Italy and Spain contributed samples from acute and convalescent COVID-19. PBMCs, B-cell-depleted T cells, or T cells were the source of the cDNA or gDNA that made up the material.

This CDR3 is built from 14 residues. From germline, CDR1 is LNHDA and CDR2 SQIVND (reference sequence). Trimming took 4 bases from V and 2 from J, leaving 10 bases between them. As processed by the authors: Reference gene primer amplification gave estimated nucleated cell counts. The table came from immunoSEQ multiplex PCR; TCRdb's copy has only in-frame clones and leaves some out. V and J calls and clone size are as listed in that table; D and trimming were resolved from the DNA. This sample has some 160,000 clones, with more than 80% found just once. The sequence derives from a man between 60 and 75 years old with acute or convalescent COVID-19. The sequencing input was peripheral blood. V is TRBV19 and J is TRBJ2-3, with D perhaps matching TRBD2 (6 bases). The CDR3 protein is CASSRGGATDTQYF. In nucleotides, the CDR3 is TGTGCCAGTAGTAGAGGAGGGGCCACAGATACGCAGTATTTT.